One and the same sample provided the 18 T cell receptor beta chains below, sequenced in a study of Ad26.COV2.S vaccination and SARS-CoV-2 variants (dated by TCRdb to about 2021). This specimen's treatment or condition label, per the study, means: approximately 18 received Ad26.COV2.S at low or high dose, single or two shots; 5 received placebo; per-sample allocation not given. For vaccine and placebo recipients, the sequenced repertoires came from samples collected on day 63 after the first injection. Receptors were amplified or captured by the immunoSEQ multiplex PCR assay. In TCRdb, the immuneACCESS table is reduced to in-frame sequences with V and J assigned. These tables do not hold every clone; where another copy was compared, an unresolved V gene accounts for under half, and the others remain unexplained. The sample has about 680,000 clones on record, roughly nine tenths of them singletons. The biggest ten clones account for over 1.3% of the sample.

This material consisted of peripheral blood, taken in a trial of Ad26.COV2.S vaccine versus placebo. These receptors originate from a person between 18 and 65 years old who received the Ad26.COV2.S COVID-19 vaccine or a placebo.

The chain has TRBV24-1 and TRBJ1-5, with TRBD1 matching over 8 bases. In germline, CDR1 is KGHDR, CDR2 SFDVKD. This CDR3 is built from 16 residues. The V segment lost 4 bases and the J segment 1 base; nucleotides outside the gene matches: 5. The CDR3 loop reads CATSDPDRASNQPQHF. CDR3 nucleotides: TGTGCCACCAGTGACCCGGACAGGGCAAGCAATCAGCCCCAGCATTTT.

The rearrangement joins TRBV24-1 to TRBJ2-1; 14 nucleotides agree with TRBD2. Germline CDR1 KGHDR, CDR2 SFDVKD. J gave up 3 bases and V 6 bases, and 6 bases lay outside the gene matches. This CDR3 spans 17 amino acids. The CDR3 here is CATSSGLAGGRYNEQFF. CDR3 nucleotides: TGTGCCACCAGTTCAGGACTAGCGGGAGGCCGCTACAATGAGCAGTTCTTC.

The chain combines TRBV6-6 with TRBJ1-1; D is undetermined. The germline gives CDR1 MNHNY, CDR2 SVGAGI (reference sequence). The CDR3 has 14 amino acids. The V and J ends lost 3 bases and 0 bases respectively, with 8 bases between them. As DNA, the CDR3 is TGTGCCAGCAGTTATCCGTACATGAACACTGAAGCTTTCTTT. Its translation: CASSYPYMNTEAFF.

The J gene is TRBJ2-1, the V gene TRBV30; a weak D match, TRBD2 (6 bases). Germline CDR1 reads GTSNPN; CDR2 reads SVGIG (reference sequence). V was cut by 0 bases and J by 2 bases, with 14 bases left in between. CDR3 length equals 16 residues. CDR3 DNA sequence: TGTGCCTGGAGTGTACTCGGCGGGGCCGCCTACAATGAGCAGTTCTTC. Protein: CAWSVLGGAAYNEQFF.

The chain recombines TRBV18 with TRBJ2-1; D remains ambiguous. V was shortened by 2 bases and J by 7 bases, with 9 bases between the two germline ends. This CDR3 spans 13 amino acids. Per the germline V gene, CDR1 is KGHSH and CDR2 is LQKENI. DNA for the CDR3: TGTGCCAGCTCACCAGGAGTAAGAAATGAGCAGTTCTTC. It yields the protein CASSPGVRNEQFF.

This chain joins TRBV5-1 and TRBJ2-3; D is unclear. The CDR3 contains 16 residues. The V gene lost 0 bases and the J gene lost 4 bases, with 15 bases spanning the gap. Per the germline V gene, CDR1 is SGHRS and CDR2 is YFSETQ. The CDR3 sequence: CASSLVSSGQADTQYF. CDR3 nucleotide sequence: TGCGCCAGCAGCTTGGTTAGCTCGGGCCAGGCAGATACGCAGTATTTT.

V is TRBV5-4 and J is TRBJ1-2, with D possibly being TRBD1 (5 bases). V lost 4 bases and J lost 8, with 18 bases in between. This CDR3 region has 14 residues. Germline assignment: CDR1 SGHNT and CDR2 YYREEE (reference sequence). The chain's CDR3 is CASSGSRGDRGYTF. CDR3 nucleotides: TGTGCCAGCAGCGGGTCTCGGGGGGATCGGGGCTACACCTTC.

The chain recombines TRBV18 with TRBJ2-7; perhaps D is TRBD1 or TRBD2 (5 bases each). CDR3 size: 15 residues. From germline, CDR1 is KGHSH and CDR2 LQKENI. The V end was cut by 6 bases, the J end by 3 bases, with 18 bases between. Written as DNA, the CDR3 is TGTGCCAGCTCCCCTCCGGGAAGGGGTGTCTACGAGCAGTACTTC. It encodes CASSPPGRGVYEQYF. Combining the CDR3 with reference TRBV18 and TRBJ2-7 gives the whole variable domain NAGVMQNPRHLVRRRGQEARLRCSPMKGHSHVYWYRQLPEEGLKFMVYLQKENIIDESGMPKERFSAEFPKEGPSILRIQQVVRGDSAAYFCASSPPGRGVYEQYFGPGTRLTVT.

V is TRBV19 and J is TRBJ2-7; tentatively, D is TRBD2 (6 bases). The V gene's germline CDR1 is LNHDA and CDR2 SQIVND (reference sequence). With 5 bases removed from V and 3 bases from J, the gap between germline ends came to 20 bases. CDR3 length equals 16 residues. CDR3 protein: CASSPHGRLGGYEQYF. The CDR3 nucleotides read TGTGCCAGTAGTCCCCATGGGAGGTTGGGAGGCTACGAGCAGTACTTC.

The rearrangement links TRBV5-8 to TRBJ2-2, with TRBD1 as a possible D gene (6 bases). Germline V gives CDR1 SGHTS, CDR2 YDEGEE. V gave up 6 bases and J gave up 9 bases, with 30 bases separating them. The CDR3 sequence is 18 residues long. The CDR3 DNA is TGTGCCAGCAAGCTACCCAGGGGAGTAGCAGGGTCCGGAAGGGAGCTGTTTTTT. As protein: CASKLPRGVAGSGRELFF.

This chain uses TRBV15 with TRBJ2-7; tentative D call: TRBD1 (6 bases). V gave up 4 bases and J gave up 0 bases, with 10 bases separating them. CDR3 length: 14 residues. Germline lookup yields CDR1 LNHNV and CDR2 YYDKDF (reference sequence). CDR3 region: CATSTRTASYEQYF. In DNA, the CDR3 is TGTGCCACCAGCACCAGGACAGCCTCCTACGAGCAGTACTTC.

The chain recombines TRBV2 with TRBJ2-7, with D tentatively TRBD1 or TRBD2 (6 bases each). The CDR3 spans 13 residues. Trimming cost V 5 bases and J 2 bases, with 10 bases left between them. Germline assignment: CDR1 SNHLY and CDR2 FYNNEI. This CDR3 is CASSRGEAYEQYF. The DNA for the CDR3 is TGTGCCAGCAGTAGGGGGGAGGCCTACGAGCAGTACTTC.

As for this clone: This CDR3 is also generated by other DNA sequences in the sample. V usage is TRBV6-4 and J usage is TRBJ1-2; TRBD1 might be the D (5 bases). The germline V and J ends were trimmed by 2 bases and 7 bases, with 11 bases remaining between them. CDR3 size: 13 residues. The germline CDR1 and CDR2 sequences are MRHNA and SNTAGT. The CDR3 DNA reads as TGTGCCAGCAGTGACGAGGGGCGGGGTGGCTACACCTTC. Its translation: CASSDEGRGGYTF.

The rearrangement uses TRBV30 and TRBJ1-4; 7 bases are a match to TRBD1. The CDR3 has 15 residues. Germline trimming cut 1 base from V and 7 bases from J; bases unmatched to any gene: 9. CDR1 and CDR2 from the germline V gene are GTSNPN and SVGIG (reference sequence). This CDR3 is CAWSDRTGNREKLFF. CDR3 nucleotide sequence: TGTGCCTGGAGTGACCGGACAGGCAACCGTGAAAAACTGTTTTTT.

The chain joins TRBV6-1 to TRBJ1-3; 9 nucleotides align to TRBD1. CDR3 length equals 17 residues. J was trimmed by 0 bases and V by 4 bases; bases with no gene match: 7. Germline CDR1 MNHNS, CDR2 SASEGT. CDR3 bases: TGTGCCAGCAGTGGAACAGGGGGCCTGAGCTCTGGAAACACCATATATTTT. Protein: CASSGTGGLSSGNTIYF.

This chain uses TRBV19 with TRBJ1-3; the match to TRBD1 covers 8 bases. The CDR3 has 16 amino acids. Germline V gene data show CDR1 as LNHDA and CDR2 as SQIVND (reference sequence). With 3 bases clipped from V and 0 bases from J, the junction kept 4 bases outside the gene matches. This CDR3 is CASSMTGDRSGNTIYF. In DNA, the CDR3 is TGTGCCAGTAGTATGACAGGGGATCGCTCTGGAAACACCATATATTTT.

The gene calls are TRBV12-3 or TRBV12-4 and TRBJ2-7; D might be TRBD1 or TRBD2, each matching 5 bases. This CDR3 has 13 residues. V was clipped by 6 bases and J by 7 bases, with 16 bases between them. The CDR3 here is CASSPGRGLEQYF. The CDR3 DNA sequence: TGTGCCAGCAGCCCGGGACGGGGTCTTGAGCAGTACTTC.

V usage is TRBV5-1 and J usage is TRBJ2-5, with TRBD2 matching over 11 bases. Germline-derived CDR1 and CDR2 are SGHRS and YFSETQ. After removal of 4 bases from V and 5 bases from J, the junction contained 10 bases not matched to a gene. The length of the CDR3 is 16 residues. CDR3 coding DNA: TGCGCCAGCAGCGACGAAACCGCTAGCGGGAGGGAGACCCAGTACTTC. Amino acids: CASSDETASGRETQYF. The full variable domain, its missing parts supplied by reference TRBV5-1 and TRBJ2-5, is KAGVTQTPRYLIKTRGQQVTLSCSPISGHRSVSWYQQTPGQGLQFLFEYFSETQRNKGNFPGRFSGRQFSNSRSEMNVSTLELGDSALYLCASSDETASGRETQYFGPGTRLLVL.